The 18 T cell receptor beta chains below all came from one sample that was sequenced in a study of T cells in Graves' hyperthyroidism and ophthalmopathy. RNA transcripts served as the template for amplifying TCR beta CDR3 regions. Using the HTBI primer set, a first-round RT-PCR was run on the TCR CDR3. TCRdb re-derived calls from the multiplex PCR reads in MiXCR, one entry per CDR3 protein. This table has 400,000 to 550,000 distinct CDR3 sequences, about an eighth appearing once. Specimen: blood. The source of these receptors is a young woman with Graves' hyperthyroidism.

The chain links TRBV3-1 to TRBJ2-1; TRBD2 is a possible D gene (6 bases). CDR3 length: 16 amino acids. With 2 bases removed from V and 6 bases from J, the gap between germline ends came to 17 bases. The V gene's germline CDR1 is LGHDT and CDR2 YNNKEL (reference sequence). CDR3 protein: CASSQLPPGTPNEQFF. DNA for the CDR3: TGTGCCAGCAGCCAACTCCCCCCGGGGACTCCCAATGAGCAGTTCTTC.

The genes are TRBV6-2 or TRBV6-3 and TRBJ1-4; the D is unclear. Germline V CDR1 and CDR2: MNHEY, SVGEGT. The CDR3 loop spans 14 amino acids. V was clipped by 11 bases and J by 0 bases, with 13 bases between them. This CDR3 is CAVGLVATNEKLFF. The CDR3 DNA is TGTGCCGTAGGGCTCGTTGCAACTAATGAAAAACTGTTTTTT.

This clonotype was observed a handful of times. The chain couples TRBV29-1 to TRBJ1-2; D perhaps matches TRBD1 (5 bases). Between the trimmed V and J ends, which lost 3 bases and 7 bases, there was a span of 12 bases. From germline, CDR1 is SQVTM and CDR2 ANQGSEA. This CDR3 region has 12 residues. The CDR3 coding sequence is TGCAGCGTTGATTCCGGGGCTCTTGGCTACACCTTC. It specifies CSVDSGALGYTF.

This clonotype has ten or more counts. The chain employs TRBV5-1 and TRBJ1-4; 7 bases match TRBD1. V gave up 3 bases and J gave up 4 bases; unmatched junction bases: 6. Germline lookup yields CDR1 SGHRS and CDR2 YFSETQ. The CDR3 is made up of 15 amino acids. The CDR3, as DNA: TGCGCCAGCAGCTGGTCCGGGACAGTTAATGAAAAACTGTTTTTT. Residues: CASSWSGTVNEKLFF.

This clonotype was seen many times. The chain joins TRBV20-1 to TRBJ1-2; D perhaps matches TRBD1 (6 bases). The V gene's germline CDR1 is DFQATT and CDR2 SNEGSKA (reference sequence). Trimming stripped 3 bases from V and 7 bases from J, with 18 bases between. CDR3 size: 14 residues. CDR3 region: CSASEGGLLLGYTF. In DNA form, the CDR3 reads TGCAGTGCTAGTGAGGGGGGGCTCCTCCTTGGCTACACCTTC.

The chain links TRBV6-6 to TRBJ2-7, with 8 bases that match TRBD1. Germline V CDR1 and CDR2: MNHNY, SVGAGI (reference sequence). This CDR3 region has 15 residues. V was pared by 8 bases and J by 4 bases, with 13 bases of the junction left unmatched. CDR3 sequence (DNA): TGTGCCAGCCGTTCATCTGGGACAGGACCGTACGAGCAGTACTTC. Its translation: CASRSSGTGPYEQYF.

This clonotype was seen at least ten times. The DNA for the CDR3 is TGTGCCAGCAGCGAAGGGGCAGGGTATGGCTACACCTTC. It is translated as CASSEGAGYGYTF. The chain carries TRBV7-9 and TRBJ1-2; possibly TRBD1 for D (5 bases). The germline V and J ends were trimmed by 5 bases and 5 bases, with 12 bases remaining between them. The CDR3 has 13 residues. Looked up from germline, CDR1 is SEHNR and CDR2 is FQNEAQ (reference sequence).

This chain joins TRBV6-1 and TRBJ2-2; possibly TRBD2 for D (5 bases). V was pared by 7 bases and J by 2 bases, with 8 bases between. CDR1 is MNHNS, CDR2 SASEGT, per germline. There are 13 residues in the CDR3. The DNA for the CDR3 is TGTGCCAGCACTCCGGGAAACACCGGGGAGCTGTTTTTT. This translates into CASTPGNTGELFF.

This clonotype appeared once. V usage is TRBV7-2 and J usage is TRBJ2-1; D gene unclear. Germline-derived CDR1 and CDR2 are SGHTA and FQGNSA. V lost 7 bases and J lost 0, with 10 bases in between. The CDR3 covers 14 residues. The CDR3 coding sequence is TGTGCCAGCATGGGGTCAACCTCCTACAATGAGCAGTTCTTC. Translated: CASMGSTSYNEQFF. Full variable domain (rest looked up from reference TRBV7-2 and TRBJ2-1): GAGVSQSPSNKVTEKGKDVELRCDPISGHTALYWYRQSLGQGLEFLIYFQGNSAPDKSGLPSDRFSAERTGGSVSTLTIQRTQQEDSAVYLCASMGSTSYNEQFFGPGTRLTVL.

The chain is built from TRBV5-1 and TRBJ1-5; D uncertain. The germline gives CDR1 SGHRS, CDR2 YFSETQ. V dropped 0 bases and J dropped 4 bases, with 11 bases sitting between them. CDR3 size: 15 residues. CDR3 loop: CASSLEAAGNQPQHF. CDR3 DNA: TGCGCCAGCAGCTTGGAGGCGGCTGGGAATCAGCCCCAGCATTTT. The entire variable domain, with the rest obtained from reference TRBV5-1 and TRBJ1-5, is as follows: KAGVTQTPRYLIKTRGQQVTLSCSPISGHRSVSWYQQTPGQGLQFLFEYFSETQRNKGNFPGRFSGRQFSNSRSEMNVSTLELGDSALYLCASSLEAAGNQPQHFGDGTRLSIL.

This clonotype showed up just a few times. V and J are TRBV9 and TRBJ1-1, with 11 bases that match TRBD1. With 4 bases clipped from V and 5 bases from J, the junction kept 7 bases outside the gene matches. The CDR3 extends over 15 amino acids. Germline V gene sequence: CDR1 SGDLS, CDR2 YYNGEE. For the CDR3, the DNA is TGTGCCAGCAGCCCCGGGACAGGGGGATGGACTGAAGCTTTCTTT. Residues: CASSPGTGGWTEAFF.

V gene TRBV5-1 combines with J gene TRBJ1-1; D gene unclear. This CDR3 region has 14 residues. V lost 0 bases, J lost 5 bases, and 11 bases lay in between. Germline V CDR1 and CDR2: SGHRS, YFSETQ. CDR3 residues: CASSLAYGETEAFF. Here the CDR3 DNA reads TGCGCCAGCAGCTTGGCCTATGGGGAAACTGAAGCTTTCTTT.

This clonotype was picked up many times. J is TRBJ1-4 and V is TRBV7-8; the D is unclear. The V gene lost 5 bases and the J gene lost 4 bases, with 11 bases spanning the gap. Germline CDR1 and CDR2: SGHVS and FQNEAQ. The CDR3 spans 14 residues. In nucleotides, the CDR3 is TGTGCCAGCAGCCCCCGCCAGCGTAATGAAAAACTGTTTTTT. Translating it yields CASSPRQRNEKLFF.

This clonotype was recorded a few times. The rearrangement joins TRBV6-1 to TRBJ2-7; 10 bases are shared with TRBD1. Germline lookup yields CDR1 MNHNS and CDR2 SASEGT. V trimming: 3 bases; J trimming: 2 bases; junction bases outside the gene matches: 4. This CDR3 is 15 amino acids long. CDR3 residues: CASSDPGQGTYEQYV. The CDR3 DNA sequence: TGTGCCAGCAGTGACCCGGGACAGGGGACCTACGAGCAGTACGTC.

For this clonotype: With a much larger clone just one base away, this may be a read error. The chain links TRBV2 to TRBJ2-4; either TRBD1 or TRBD2 may supply D (6 bases each). Germline V gene data show CDR1 as SNHLY and CDR2 as FYNNEI. V lost 6 bases and J 5 bases, leaving 14 bases between the germline ends. The CDR3 has 14 residues. The chain's CDR3 is CASSARGAQNIQYF. The CDR3 coding sequence is TGTGCCAGCAGCGCTAGGGGGGCCCAAAACATTCAGTACTTC.

This clonotype was observed a handful of times. The V gene is TRBV9, the J gene TRBJ2-7, with a tentative D call TRBD2 (7 bases). The CDR3 has 18 residues. The germline gives CDR1 SGDLS, CDR2 YYNGEE. V was cut by 4 bases and J by 1 base, with 24 bases left in between. CDR3 in DNA: TGTGCCAGCAGCCCTCAGTCTGGGGGCAGGGGACTATCCTACGAGCAGTACTTC. This codes for CASSPQSGGRGLSYEQYF.

This clonotype was detected only a few times. This may come from a read error, since a much larger clone is one base off. This chain links TRBV3-1 with TRBJ2-5; D is ambiguous. This CDR3 has 13 residues. Germline V gene sequence: CDR1 LGHDT, CDR2 YNNKEL (reference sequence). Here the CDR3 reads CASSQYSQEIQYF. The CDR3 bases are TGTGCCAGCAGCCAGTACAGCCAAGAGATCCAGTACTTC.

This clonotype was counted ten times or more. V gene TRBV18 combines with J gene TRBJ1-2; no clear D. V was shortened by 6 bases and J by 8 bases, with 10 bases between the two germline ends. Looked up from germline, CDR1 is KGHSH and CDR2 is LQKENI. This CDR3 has 11 residues. The CDR3 region has the DNA TGTGCCAGCTCTCCTCAAGGAGGCTACACCTTC. It yields the protein CASSPQGGYTF.